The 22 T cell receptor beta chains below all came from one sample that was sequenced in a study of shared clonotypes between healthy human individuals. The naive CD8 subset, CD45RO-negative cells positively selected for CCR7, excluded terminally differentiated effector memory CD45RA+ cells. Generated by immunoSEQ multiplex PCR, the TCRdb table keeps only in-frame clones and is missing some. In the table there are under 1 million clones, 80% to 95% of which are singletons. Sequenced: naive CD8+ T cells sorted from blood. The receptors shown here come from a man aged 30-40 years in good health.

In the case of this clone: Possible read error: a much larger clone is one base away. CDR3 coding DNA: TGTGCCAGCAGCTGGGGGACAGGGGCCTACGAGCAGTACTTC. This translates into CASSWGTGAYEQYF. The V gene is TRBV7-2, the J gene TRBJ2-7; 10 nucleotides agree with TRBD1. There are 14 residues in the CDR3. The germline V gene encodes CDR1 SGHTA and CDR2 FQGNSA. V gave up 4 bases and J gave up 2 bases; unmatched junction bases: 2. Combining the CDR3 with reference TRBV7-2 and TRBJ2-7 gives the whole variable domain GAGVSQSPSNKVTEKGKDVELRCDPISGHTALYWYRQSLGQGLEFLIYFQGNSAPDKSGLPSDRFSAERTGGSVSTLTIQRTQQEDSAVYLCASSWGTGAYEQYFGPGTRLTVT.

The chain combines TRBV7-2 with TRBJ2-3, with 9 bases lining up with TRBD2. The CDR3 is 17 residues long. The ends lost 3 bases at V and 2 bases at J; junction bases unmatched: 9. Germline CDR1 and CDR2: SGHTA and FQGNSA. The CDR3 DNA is TGTGCCAGCAGCTTGGATAGCGGGAGTGTGGACACAGATACGCAGTATTTT. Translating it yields CASSLDSGSVDTDTQYF.

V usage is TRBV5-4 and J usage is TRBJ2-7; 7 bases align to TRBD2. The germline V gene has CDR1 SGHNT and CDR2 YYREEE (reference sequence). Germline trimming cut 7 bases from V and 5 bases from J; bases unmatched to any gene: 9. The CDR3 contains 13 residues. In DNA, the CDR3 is TGTGCCAGCTCGGACCGGGAGGTGAACGAGCAGTACTTC. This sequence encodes CASSDREVNEQYF.

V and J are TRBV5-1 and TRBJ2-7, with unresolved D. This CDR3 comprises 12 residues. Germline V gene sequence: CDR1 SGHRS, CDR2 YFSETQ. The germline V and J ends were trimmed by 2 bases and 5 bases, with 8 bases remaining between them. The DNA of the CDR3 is TGCGCCAGCAGCTTAGGTCCCCACGAGCAGTACTTC. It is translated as CASSLGPHEQYF.

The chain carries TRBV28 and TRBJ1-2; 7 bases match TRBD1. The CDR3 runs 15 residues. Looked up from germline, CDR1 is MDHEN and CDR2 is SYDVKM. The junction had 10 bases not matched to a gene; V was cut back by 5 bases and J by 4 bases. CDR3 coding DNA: TGTGCCAGCAGTCAATCTCAGGGGGTGTCCTATGGCTACACCTTC. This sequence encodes CASSQSQGVSYGYTF.

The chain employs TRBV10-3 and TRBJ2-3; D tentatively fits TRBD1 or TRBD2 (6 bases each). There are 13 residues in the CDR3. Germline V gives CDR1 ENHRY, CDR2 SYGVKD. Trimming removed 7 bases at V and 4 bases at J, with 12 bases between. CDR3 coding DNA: TGTGCCATCAATGGGGGGCGACCAGATACGCAGTATTTT. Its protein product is CAINGGRPDTQYF.

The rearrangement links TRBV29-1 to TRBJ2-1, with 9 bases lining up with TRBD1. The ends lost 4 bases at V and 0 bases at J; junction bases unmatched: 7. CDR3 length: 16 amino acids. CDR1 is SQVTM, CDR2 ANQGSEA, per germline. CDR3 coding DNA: TGCAGCGTTGCCGGGACAGGGAGCGGCTCCTACAATGAGCAGTTCTTC. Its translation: CSVAGTGSGSYNEQFF.

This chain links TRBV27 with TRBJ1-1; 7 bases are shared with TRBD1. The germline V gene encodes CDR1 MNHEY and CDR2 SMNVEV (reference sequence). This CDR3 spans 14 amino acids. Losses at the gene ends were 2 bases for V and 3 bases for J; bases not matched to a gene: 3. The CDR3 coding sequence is TGTGCCAGCAGTTTAGCAGGGGGACACACTGAAGCTTTCTTT. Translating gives CASSLAGGHTEAFF.

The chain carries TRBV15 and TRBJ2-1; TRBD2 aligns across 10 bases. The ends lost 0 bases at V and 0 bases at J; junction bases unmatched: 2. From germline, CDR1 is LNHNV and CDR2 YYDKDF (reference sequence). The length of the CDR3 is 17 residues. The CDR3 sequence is CATSRDSGRSSYNEQFF. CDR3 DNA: TGTGCCACCAGCAGAGATAGCGGGAGGAGCTCCTACAATGAGCAGTTCTTC.

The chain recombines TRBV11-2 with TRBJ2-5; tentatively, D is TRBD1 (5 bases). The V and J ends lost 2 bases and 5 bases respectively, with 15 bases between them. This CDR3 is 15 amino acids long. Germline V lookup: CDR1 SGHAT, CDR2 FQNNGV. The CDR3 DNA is TGTGCCAGCAGCTTAACCCCGGACATTAGGGAGACCCAGTACTTC. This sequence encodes CASSLTPDIRETQYF.

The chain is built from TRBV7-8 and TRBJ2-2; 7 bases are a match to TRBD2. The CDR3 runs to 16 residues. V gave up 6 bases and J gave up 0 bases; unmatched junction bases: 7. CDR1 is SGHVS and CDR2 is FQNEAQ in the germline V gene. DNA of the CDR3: TGTGCCAGCAGAAAAGGGGACTATGCGAACACCGGGGAGCTGTTTTTT. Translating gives CASRKGDYANTGELFF.

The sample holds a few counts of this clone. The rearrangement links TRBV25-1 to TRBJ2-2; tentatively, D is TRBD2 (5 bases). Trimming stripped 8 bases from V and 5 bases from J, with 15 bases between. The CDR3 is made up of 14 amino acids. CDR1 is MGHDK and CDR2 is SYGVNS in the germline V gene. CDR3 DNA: TGTGCCAGCCACCCTGGGAGTGGTACCGGGGAGCTGTTTTTT. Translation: CASHPGSGTGELFF.

CDR3 sequence: CASTDVSLSSYEQYF. For the CDR3, the DNA is TGTGCCAGCACCGACGTCAGCCTCAGCTCCTACGAGCAGTACTTC. The chain combines TRBV7-9 with TRBJ2-7; D unclear. The CDR3 contains 15 residues. From germline, CDR1 is SEHNR and CDR2 FQNEAQ (reference sequence). Trimming stripped 7 bases from V and 0 bases from J, with 16 bases between.

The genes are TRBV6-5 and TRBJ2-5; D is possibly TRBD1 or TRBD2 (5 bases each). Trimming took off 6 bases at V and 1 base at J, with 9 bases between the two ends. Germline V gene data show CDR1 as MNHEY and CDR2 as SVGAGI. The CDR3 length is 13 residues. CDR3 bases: TGTGCCAGCAGGGGACCTGGCCAAGAGACCCAGTACTTC. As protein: CASRGPGQETQYF.

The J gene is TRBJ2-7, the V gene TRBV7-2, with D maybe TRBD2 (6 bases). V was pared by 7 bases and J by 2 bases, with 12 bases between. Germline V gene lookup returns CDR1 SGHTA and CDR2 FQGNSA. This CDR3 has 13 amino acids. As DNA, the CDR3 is TGTGCCAGCACCTCGGAGGGTACCTACGAGCAGTACTTC. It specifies CASTSEGTYEQYF.

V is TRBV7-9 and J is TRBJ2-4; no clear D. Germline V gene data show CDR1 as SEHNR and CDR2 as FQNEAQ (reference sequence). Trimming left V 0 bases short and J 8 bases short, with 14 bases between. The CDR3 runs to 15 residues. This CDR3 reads CASSLAGSTRDIQYF. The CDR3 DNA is TGTGCCAGCAGCTTAGCCGGGTCGACCCGGGACATTCAGTACTTC.

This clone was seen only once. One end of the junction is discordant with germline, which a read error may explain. The CDR3 nucleotides are TGTGCCAGCTCCCCACCGGACAGGAAAGAGACCCAGTACTTC. Encoded protein: CASSPPDRKETQYF. The rearrangement links TRBV18 to TRBJ2-5; TRBD1 agrees at 7 bases. Germline loops: CDR1 KGHSH, CDR2 LQKENI. The CDR3 extends over 14 amino acids. The whole variable domain, remainder taken from reference TRBV18 and TRBJ2-5, is NAGVMQNPRHLVRRRGQEARLRCSPMKGHSHVYWYRQLPEEGLKFMVYLQKENIIDESGMPKERFSAEFPKEGPSILRIQQVVRGDSAAYFCASSPPDRKETQYFGPGTRLLVL.

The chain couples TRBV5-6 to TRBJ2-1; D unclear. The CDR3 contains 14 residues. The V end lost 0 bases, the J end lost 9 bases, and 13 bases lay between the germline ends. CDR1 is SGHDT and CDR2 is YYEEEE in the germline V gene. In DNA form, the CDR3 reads TGTGCCAGCAGCTTGGCTCTTAGGCTGGGTGAGCAGTTCTTC. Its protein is CASSLALRLGEQFF.

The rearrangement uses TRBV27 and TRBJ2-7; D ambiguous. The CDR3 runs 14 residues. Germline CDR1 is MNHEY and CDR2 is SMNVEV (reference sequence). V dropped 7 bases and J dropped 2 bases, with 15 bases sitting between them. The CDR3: CASTSSTRTYEQYF. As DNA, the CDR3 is TGTGCCAGCACCTCCTCGACAAGGACCTACGAGCAGTACTTC.

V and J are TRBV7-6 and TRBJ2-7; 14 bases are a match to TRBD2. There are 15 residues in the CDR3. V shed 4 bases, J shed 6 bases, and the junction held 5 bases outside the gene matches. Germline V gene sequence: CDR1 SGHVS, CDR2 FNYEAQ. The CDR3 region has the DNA TGTGCCAGCAGCTACGGACTAGCGGGAGGCCTCGAGCAGTACTTC. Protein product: CASSYGLAGGLEQYF.

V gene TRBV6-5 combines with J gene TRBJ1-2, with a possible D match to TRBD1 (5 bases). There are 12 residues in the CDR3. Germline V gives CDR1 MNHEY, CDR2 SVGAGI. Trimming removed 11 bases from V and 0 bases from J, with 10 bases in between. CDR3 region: CAARDPNYGYTF. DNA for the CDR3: TGTGCCGCCCGGGACCCTAACTATGGCTACACCTTC.

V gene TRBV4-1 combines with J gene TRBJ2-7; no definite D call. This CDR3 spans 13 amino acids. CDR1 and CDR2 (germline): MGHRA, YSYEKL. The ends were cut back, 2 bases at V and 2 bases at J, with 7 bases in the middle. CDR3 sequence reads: CASSQRQAYEQYF. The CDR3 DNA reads TGCGCCAGCAGCCAACGCCAGGCCTACGAGCAGTACTTC.